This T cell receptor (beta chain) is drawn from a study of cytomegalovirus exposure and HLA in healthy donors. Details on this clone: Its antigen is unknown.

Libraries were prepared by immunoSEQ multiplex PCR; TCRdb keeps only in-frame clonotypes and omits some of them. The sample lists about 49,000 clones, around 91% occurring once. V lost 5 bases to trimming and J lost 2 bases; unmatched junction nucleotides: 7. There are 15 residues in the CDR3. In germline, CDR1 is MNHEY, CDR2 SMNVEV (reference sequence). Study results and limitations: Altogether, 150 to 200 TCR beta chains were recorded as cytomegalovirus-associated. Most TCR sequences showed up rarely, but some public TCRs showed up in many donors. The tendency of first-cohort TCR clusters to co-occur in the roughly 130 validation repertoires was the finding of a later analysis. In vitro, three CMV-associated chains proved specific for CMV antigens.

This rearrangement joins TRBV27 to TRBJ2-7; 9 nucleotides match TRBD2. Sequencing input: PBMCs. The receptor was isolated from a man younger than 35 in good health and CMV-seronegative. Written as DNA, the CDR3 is TGTGCCAGCAGTCCCCGGACTAGCGAAACCTACGAGCAGTACTTC. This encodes CASSPRTSETYEQYF.